Below, one T cell receptor (beta chain) is given with its context. The antigen is unknown. These data are taken from a study of T-cell memory formation after mild COVID-19. After 5'RACE with constant-segment primers, TCR alpha and TCR beta cDNA libraries carrying sample barcodes and UMIs were obtained. TCRdb independently ran MiXCR on the 5' RACE reads; one entry per CDR3 protein. The sample consists of 400,000 to 550,000 distinct CDR3 sequences, around 25% of them appearing once. Trimming cost V 1 base and J 6 bases; bases outside gene matches: 6. The CDR3 is 15 residues long. CDR1 is KGHDR, CDR2 SFDVKD, per germline. Study-level results: Clones that got smaller from day 15 to 85 had even CD4/CD8, while clones growing later tipped toward CD4+.

The sample taken for sequencing was PBMCs or a T cell subset sorted from them (not recorded which). This receptor was obtained from an adult woman who had mild COVID-19 (a few samples of this study predate the infection). Cell type and time point are not known. J is TRBJ1-2 and V is TRBV24-1; 8 bases map to TRBD1. For the CDR3, the DNA is TGTGCCACCAGTGATTTAGGCCGGACAGGGAATGGCTACACCTTC. It translates to CATSDLGRTGNGYTF.